This TCR beta chain comes out of a study of blood T cell repertoires in COVID-19. Study information: Donors in the United States, Italy and Spain gave samples during acute or convalescent COVID-19. The analysed material was cDNA or gDNA that came from T cells, B-cell-depleted T cells, or PBMCs.

Authors' processing steps: Estimation of nucleated cell counts was performed using reference gene primer amplification. The assay was immunoSEQ multiplex PCR, and TCRdb's table has in-frame clones only and misses some. V and J calls and clone size follow that table, whereas D and trimming were derived from the DNA. The repertoire holds about 170,000 clones, with 84% as singletons. Trimming removed 4 bases from V and 9 bases from J; junction bases left unmatched: 23. Germline CDR1 and CDR2: KGHSH and LQKENI. The CDR3 length is 20 residues. The sequencing sample was made of peripheral blood. The chain uses TRBV18 and TRBJ1-6, with 8 nucleotides matching TRBD1. The TCR sequence derives from a human donor with acute or convalescent COVID-19. The donor label of this sample is uncertain. The CDR3 DNA reads as TGTGCCAGCTCACTCCCTGCGCCGGCAGGGGGCACTTTCAGGGGTTCACCCCTCCACTTT. It specifies CASSLPAPAGGTFRGSPLHF.